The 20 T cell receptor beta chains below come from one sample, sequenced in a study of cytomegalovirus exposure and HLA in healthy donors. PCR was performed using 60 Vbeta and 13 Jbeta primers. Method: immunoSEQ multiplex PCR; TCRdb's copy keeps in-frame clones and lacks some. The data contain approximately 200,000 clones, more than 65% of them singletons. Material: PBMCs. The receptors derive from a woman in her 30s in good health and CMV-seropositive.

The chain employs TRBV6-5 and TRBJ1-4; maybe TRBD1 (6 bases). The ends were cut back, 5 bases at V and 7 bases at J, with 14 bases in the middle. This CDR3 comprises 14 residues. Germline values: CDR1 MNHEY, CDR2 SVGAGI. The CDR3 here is CASSRTAGGEKLFF. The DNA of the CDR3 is TGTGCCAGCAGTCGGACAGCGGGAGGTGAAAAACTGTTTTTT.

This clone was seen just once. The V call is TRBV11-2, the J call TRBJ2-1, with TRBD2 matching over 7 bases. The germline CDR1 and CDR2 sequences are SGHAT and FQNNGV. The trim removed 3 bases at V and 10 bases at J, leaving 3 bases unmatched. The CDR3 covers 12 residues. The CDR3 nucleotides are TGTGCCAGCAGCTTCGGGAGGCTCGAGCAGTTCTTC. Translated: CASSFGRLEQFF.

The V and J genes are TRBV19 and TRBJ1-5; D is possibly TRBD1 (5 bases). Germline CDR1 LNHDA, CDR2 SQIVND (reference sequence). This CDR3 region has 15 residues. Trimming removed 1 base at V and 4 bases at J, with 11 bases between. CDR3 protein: CASSIVLGGNQPQHF. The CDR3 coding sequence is TGTGCCAGTAGTATAGTATTGGGGGGAAATCAGCCCCAGCATTTT.

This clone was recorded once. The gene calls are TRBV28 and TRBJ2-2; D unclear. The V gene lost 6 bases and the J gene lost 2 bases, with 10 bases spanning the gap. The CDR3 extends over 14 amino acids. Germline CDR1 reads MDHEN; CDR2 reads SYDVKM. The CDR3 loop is CASSSGFNTGELFF. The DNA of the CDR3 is TGTGCCAGCAGCTCGGGTTTTAACACCGGGGAGCTGTTTTTT.

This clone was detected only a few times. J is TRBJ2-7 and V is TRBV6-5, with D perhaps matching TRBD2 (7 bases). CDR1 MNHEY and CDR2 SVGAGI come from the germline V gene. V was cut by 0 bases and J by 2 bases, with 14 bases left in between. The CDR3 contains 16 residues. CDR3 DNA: TGTGCCAGCAGTTACTCAGGGGGGGTTAAAACCTACGAGCAGTACTTC. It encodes CASSYSGGVKTYEQYF.

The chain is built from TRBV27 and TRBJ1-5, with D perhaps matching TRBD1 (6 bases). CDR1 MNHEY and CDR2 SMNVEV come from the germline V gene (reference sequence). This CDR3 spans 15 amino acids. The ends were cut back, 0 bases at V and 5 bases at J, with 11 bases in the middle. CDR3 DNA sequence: TGTGCCAGCAGTTTATCCCAGGGGAGCGATCAGCCCCAGCATTTT. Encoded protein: CASSLSQGSDQPQHF.

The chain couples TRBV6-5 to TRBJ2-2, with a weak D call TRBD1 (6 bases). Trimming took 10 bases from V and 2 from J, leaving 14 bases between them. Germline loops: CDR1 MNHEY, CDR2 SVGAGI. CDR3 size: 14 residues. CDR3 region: CATKGTFNTGELFF. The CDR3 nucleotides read TGTGCCACCAAGGGGACATTCAACACCGGGGAGCTGTTTTTT.

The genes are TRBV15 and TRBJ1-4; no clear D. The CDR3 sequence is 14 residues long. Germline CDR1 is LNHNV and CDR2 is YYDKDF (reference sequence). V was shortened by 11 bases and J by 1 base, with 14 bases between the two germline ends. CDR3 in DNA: TGTGCCGCCGCTCAGCTAGGAACTAATGAAAAACTGTTTTTT. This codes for CAAAQLGTNEKLFF.

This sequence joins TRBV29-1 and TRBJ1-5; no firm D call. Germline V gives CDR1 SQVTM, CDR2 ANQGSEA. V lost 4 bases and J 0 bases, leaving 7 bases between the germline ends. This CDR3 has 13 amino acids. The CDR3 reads CSVASDSNQPQHF. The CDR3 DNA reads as TGCAGCGTTGCAAGCGATAGCAATCAGCCCCAGCATTTT. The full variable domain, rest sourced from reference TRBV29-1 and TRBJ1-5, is SAVISQKPSRDICQRGTSLTIQCQVDSQVTMMFWYRQQPGQSLTLIATANQGSEATYESGFVIDKFPISRPNLTFSTLTVSNMSPEDSSIYLCSVASDSNQPQHFGDGTRLSIL.

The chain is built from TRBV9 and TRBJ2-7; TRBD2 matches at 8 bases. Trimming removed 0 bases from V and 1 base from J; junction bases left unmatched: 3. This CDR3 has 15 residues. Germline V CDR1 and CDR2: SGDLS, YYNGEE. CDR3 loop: CASSVASGPSYEQYF. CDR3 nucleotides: TGTGCCAGCAGCGTAGCTAGCGGGCCGTCCTACGAGCAGTACTTC.

The CDR3 bases are TGTGCCAGCAGCGGGGGACTTTCCTACAATGAGCAGTTCTTC. This sequence encodes CASSGGLSYNEQFF. The gene calls are TRBV9 and TRBJ2-1; perhaps TRBD2 as D (6 bases). V dropped 3 bases and J dropped 1 base, with 8 bases sitting between them. Germline-derived CDR1 and CDR2 are SGDLS and YYNGEE. This CDR3 spans 14 amino acids. Filled out from reference TRBV9 and TRBJ2-1, the complete variable domain reads DSGVTQTPKHLITATGQRVTLRCSPRSGDLSVYWYQQSLDQGLQFLIQYYNGEERAKGNILERFSAQQFPDLHSELNLSSLELGDSALYFCASSGGLSYNEQFFGPGTRLTVL.

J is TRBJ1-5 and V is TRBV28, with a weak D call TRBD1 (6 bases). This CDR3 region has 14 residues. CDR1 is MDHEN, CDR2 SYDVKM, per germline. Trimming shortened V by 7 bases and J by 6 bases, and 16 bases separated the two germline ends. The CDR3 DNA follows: TGTGCCAGCAACAGGGAAGTCCTGGCTCAGCCCCAGCATTTT. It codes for CASNREVLAQPQHF.

This CDR3 reads CASSEQGLLNTEAFF. CDR3 nucleotides: TGTGCCAGCAGTGAACAGGGCCTCCTGAACACTGAAGCTTTCTTT. This chain joins TRBV6-4 and TRBJ1-1; a possible D gene is TRBD1 (6 bases). With 3 bases removed from V and 0 bases from J, the gap between germline ends came to 11 bases. CDR1 is MRHNA and CDR2 is SNTAGT in the germline V gene. This CDR3 spans 15 amino acids.

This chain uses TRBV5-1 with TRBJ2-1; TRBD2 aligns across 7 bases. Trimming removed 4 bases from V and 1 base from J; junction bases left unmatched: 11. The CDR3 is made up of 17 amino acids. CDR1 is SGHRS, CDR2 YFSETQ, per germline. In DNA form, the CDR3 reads TGCGCCAGCAGCGGGGGAGGGCAGGGTGGGTCCTACAATGAGCAGTTCTTC. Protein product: CASSGGGQGGSYNEQFF.

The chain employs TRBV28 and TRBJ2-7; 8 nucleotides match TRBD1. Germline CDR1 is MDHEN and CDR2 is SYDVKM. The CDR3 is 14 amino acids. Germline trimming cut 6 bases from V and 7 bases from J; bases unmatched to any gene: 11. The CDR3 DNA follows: TGTGCCAGCAGACTCGGGACAGGCGGCCTTGAGCAGTACTTC. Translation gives CASRLGTGGLEQYF. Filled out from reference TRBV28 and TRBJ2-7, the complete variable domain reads DVKVTQSSRYLVKRTGEKVFLECVQDMDHENMFWYRQDPGLGLRLIYFSYDVKMKEKGDIPEGYSVSREKKERFSLILESASTNQTSMYLCASRLGTGGLEQYFGPGTRLTVT.

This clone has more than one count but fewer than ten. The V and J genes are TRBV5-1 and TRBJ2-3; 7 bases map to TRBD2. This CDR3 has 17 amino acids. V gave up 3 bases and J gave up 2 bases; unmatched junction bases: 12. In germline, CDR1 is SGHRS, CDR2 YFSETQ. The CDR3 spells CASSSPRLAEFTDTQYF. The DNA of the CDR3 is TGCGCCAGCAGCTCCCCCCGTCTAGCGGAGTTCACAGATACGCAGTATTTT. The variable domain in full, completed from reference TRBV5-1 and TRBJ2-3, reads KAGVTQTPRYLIKTRGQQVTLSCSPISGHRSVSWYQQTPGQGLQFLFEYFSETQRNKGNFPGRFSGRQFSNSRSEMNVSTLELGDSALYLCASSSPRLAEFTDTQYFGPGTRLTVL.

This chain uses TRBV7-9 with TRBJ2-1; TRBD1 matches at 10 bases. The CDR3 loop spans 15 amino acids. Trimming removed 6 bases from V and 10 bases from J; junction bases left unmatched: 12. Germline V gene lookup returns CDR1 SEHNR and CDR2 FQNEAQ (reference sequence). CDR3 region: CASRGDRGLSGEQFF. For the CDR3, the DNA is TGTGCCAGCAGGGGCGACAGGGGGCTGTCGGGGGAGCAGTTCTTC.

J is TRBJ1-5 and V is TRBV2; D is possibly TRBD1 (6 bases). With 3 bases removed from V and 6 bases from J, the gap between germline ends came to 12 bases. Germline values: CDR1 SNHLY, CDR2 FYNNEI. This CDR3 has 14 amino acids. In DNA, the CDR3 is TGTGCCAGCAGTGAGCTGGGGGCTGTTCAGCCCCAGCATTTT. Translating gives CASSELGAVQPQHF.

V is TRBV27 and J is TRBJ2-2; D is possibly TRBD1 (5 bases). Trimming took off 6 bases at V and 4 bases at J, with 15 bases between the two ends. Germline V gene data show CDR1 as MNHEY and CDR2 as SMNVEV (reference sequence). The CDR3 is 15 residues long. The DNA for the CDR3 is TGTGCCAGCAGCCGCGACAAGGGGCCCACCGGGGAGCTGTTTTTT. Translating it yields CASSRDKGPTGELFF.

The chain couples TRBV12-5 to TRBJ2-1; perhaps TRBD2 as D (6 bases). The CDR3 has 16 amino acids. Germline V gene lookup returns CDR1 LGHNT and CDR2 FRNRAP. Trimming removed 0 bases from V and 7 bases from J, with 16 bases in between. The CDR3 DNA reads TGTGCTAGTGGTTTGGTCGACGGGAGTTTGTCAAATGAGCAGTTCTTC. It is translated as CASGLVDGSLSNEQFF.